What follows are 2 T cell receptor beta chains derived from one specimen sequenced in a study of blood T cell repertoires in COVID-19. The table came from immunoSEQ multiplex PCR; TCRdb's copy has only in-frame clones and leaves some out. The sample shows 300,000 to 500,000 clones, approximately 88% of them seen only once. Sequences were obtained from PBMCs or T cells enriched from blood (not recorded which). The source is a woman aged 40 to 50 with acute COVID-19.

The CDR3 region is CASSPGGPNYGYTF. CDR3 nucleotide sequence: TGTGCCAGCAGCCCCGGGGGGCCTAACTATGGCTACACCTTC. The V call is TRBV27, the J call TRBJ1-2; the D gene is possibly TRBD1 (6 bases). Trimming cost V 6 bases and J 0 bases, with 11 bases left between them. Germline CDR1 MNHEY, CDR2 SMNVEV (reference sequence). The CDR3 contains 14 residues.

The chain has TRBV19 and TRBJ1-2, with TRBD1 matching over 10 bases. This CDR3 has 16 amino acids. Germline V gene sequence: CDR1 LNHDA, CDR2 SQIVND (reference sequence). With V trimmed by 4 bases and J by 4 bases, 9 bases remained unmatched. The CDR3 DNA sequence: TGTGCCAGTAGTAAGAGGGACAGGGGAAGTCTCTATGGCTACACCTTC. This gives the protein CASSKRDRGSLYGYTF.